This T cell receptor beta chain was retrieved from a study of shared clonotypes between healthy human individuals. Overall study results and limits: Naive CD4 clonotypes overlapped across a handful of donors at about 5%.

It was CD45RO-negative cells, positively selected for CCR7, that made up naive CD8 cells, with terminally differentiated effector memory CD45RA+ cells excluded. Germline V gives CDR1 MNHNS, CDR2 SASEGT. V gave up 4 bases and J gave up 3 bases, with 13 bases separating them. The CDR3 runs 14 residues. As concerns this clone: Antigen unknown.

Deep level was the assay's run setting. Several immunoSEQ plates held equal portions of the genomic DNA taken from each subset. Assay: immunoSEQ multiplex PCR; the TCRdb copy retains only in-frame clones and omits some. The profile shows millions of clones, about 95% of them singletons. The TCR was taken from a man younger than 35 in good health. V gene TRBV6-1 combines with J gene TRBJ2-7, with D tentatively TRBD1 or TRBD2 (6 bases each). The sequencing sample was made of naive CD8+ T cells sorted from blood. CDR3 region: CASSARGAGYEQYF. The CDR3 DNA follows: TGTGCCAGCAGTGCCAGGGGAGCGGGCTACGAGCAGTACTTC.